These T cell receptor beta chains were read from a single sample in a study of cytomegalovirus exposure and HLA in healthy donors. Some clones are missing from TCRdb's copy, which holds only in-frame ones; the method was immunoSEQ multiplex PCR. The data hold about 180,000 clones, with 70% to 85% observed a single time. The sequenced material came from PBMCs. The receptors come from a man aged 18 to 35 in good health and CMV-seronegative. Each CDR3 is given with its conserved first and last residue. D genes are given only for firm matches. Some rows mark clone size as missing; the rest say once, few, many or name a class of expanded clone.

-	-	TRBV4-3	TRBJ2-5	TGCGCCAGCAGCCTGACAGGTTACCAAGAGACCCAGTACTTC	CASSLTGYQETQYF
TRBD1	-	TRBV6-1	TRBJ1-1	TGTGCCAGCAGTGAAGCCGAGGACAGGGGGGGTGGTAAAGCTTTCTTT	CASSEAEDRGGGKAFF
TRBD2	few	TRBV15	TRBJ2-1	TGTGCCACCAGCAGAGATCTGGGCGGGGGAGGCTACAATGAGCAGTTCTTC	CATSRDLGGGGYNEQFF
-	few	TRBV6-5	TRBJ2-2	TGTGCCAGCAGTCCGCAGGGGACCGGGGAGCTGTTTTTT	CASSPQGTGELFF
-	few	TRBV7-2	TRBJ2-6	TGTGCCAGCAGCCCCCAGTGGGACACCCCCTCTGGGGCCAACGTCCTGACTTTC	CASSPQWDTPSGANVLTF
TRBD2	few	TRBV4-3	TRBJ2-1	TGCGCCAGCAGCCACTTAGCGGGAGGGGTCTCCTACAATGAGCAGTTCTTC	CASSHLAGGVSYNEQFF
TRBD1	-	TRBV7-7	TRBJ2-1	TGTGCTAGCAGCGTAACAGGGGGCCCCGATGAGCAGTTCTTC	CASSVTGGPDEQFF
-	-	TRBV6-5	TRBJ1-1	TGTGCCAGCAGTTACGGCACAGGGTACACTGAAGCTTTCTTT	CASSYGTGYTEAFF
TRBD1	once	TRBV5-1	TRBJ2-7	TGCGCCAGCAGCTTGGGACAGGGTCTCTACGAGCAGTACTTC	CASSLGQGLYEQYF
-	few	TRBV4-3	TRBJ1-4	TGCGCCAGCAGCCAAGACCCGATGTCAGCTAATGAAAAACTGTTTTTT	CASSQDPMSANEKLFF
-	-	TRBV5-4	TRBJ2-2	TGTGCCAGCAGCGCCCAGGCCTTGAACACCGGGGAGCTGTTTTTT	CASSAQALNTGELFF
-	few	TRBV18	TRBJ2-5	TGTGCCAGCTCACCACCCTTCGGACTCCTAGGGGAGACCCAGTACTTC	CASSPPFGLLGETQYF
TRBD2	-	TRBV4-2	TRBJ2-3	TGTGCCAGCAGCCAAGGGGCTAGCGGGGGGGCAGGCACGCAGTATTTT	CASSQGASGGAGTQYF
TRBD1	once	TRBV18	TRBJ2-7	TGTGCCAGCGTTCCCGGGACAGGGACCACCTACGAGCAGTACTTC	CASVPGTGTTYEQYF